The 3 T cell receptor beta chains below all came from one sample that was sequenced in a study of blood T cell repertoires in COVID-19. Produced via immunoSEQ multiplex PCR; TCRdb's table is partial and in-frame only. The profile shows 150,000 to 200,000 clones, under 80% of them singletons. Input material: PBMCs or T cells enriched from blood (not recorded which). These receptors were collected from a woman between 45 and 60 years old with acute COVID-19.

This clone has more than one count but fewer than ten. This rearrangement joins TRBV15 to TRBJ1-2; possible D gene TRBD1, 5 bases. The germline V gene encodes CDR1 LNHNV and CDR2 YYDKDF (reference sequence). Trimming removed 4 bases at V and 3 bases at J, with 18 bases between. This CDR3 comprises 16 residues. CDR3 DNA: TGTGCCACCAGCAACCCTAAGCTGGGGCACGACTATGGCTACACCTTC. This gives the protein CATSNPKLGHDYGYTF.

The rearrangement uses TRBV6-2 or TRBV6-3 and TRBJ2-5; TRBD1 matches at 11 bases. CDR1 is MNHEY and CDR2 is SVGEGT in the germline V gene. J lost 5 bases, V lost 5 bases, and 10 bases had no gene match. The CDR3 is made up of 16 amino acids. CDR3 nucleotide sequence: TGTGCCAGCAGTCCCGGGACAGGGGGGCAATTGGAGACCCAGTACTTC. It encodes CASSPGTGGQLETQYF.

This rearrangement joins TRBV10-3 to TRBJ2-5; 7 bases map to TRBD2. The CDR3 runs to 14 residues. Germline trimming cut 5 bases from V and 1 base from J; bases unmatched to any gene: 4. CDR1 is ENHRY, CDR2 SYGVKD, per germline. CDR3 sequence: CAISSTGGQETQYF. CDR3 DNA sequence: TGTGCCATCAGTTCTACGGGGGGCCAAGAGACCCAGTACTTC.